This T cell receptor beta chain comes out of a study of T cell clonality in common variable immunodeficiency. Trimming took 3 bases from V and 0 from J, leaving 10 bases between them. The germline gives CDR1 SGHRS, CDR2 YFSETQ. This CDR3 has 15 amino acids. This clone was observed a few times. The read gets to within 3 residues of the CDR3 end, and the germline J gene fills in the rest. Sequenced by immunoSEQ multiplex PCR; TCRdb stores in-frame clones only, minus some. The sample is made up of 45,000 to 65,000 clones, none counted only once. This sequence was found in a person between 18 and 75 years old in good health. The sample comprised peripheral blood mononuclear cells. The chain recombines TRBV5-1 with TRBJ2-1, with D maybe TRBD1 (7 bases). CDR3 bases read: TGCGCCAGCAGCTCAGGGGGGAGCTCCTACAATGAG. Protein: CASSSGGSSYNE. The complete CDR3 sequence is CASSSGGSSYNEQFF.